Given below is one T cell receptor beta chain in context. The antigen this receptor binds is unknown. Per-base qualities were not stored, and no clone one base away is much larger. Library preparation was by the immunoSEQ multiplex PCR assay. The table comes from immuneACCESS by way of TCRdb, which keeps in-frame sequences with V and J called. Part of the clones is missing from these tables; in studies checked, under half for an unresolved V gene and the rest for unknown reasons. In this sample the table shows tens of thousands of clones, roughly 93% of which occur a single time. Clones ranked in the top ten supply about 0.36% of the sample. The germline V gene provides CDR1 LGHNA and CDR2 YNFKEQ. The CDR3 holds 14 amino acids from the cysteine to the phenylalanine. The retained sequence is limited to the CDR3, 42 bases, with the frame set at the first base. V was cut back by 0 bases and J by 6 bases, leaving a gap of 8 bases between them.

These data come from a study of technical replicates of blood from a handful of donors (dated by TCRdb to about 2017). The receptor was derived from a human donor in good health. This receptor chain uses TRBV4-2 and TRBJ1-4; no D gene call is confident. The specimen was T cells isolated from PBMCs. This receptor has the CDR3 CASSQEENDEKLFF. The nucleotide sequence reads as follows: TGTGCCAGCAGCCAAGAAGAGAACGATGAAAAACTGTTTTTT.